Shown below are 3 T cell receptor beta chains from a single sample sequenced in a study of HIV-infected children after antiretroviral therapy interruption. The treatment was: PENTA 11 planned treatment interruption arm or continuous ART arm. A 3' RACE protocol on RNA, with unique molecular identifiers, produced the TCR library. TCRdb redid the calling of the 3' RACE reads with MiXCR, one entry per CDR3 protein. In the table there are 70,000 to 90,000 distinct CDR3 sequences, 6.9% of which are singletons. The starting material was CD45RA+ CD4+ T cells from PBMCs, pooled from several time points, obtained from a donor given antiretroviral therapy, either interrupted or continuous. The subset denotes: naive CD4+ CD45RA+ CD45RO- T cells. The receptors originated from a pool of human donors with HIV.

The table lists this clonotype with many counts. Compared with germline, one end of the junction differs, possibly owing to a read error. This chain links TRBV7-4 with TRBJ2-5; unclear D gene. Germline assignment: CDR1 SGHVT and CDR2 SQSDAQ. The CDR3 sequence is 14 residues long. The CDR3 reads CASSKLHNQDTQYF. The CDR3 nucleotides are TGTGCCAGCAGCAAACTGCATAACCAAGACACCCAGTACTTT.

V gene TRBV29-1 combines with J gene TRBJ2-1, with 11 positions matching TRBD2. This CDR3 has 14 amino acids. The germline CDR1 and CDR2 sequences are SQVTM and ANQGSEA. V trimming: 3 bases; J trimming: 4 bases; junction bases outside the gene matches: 2. The CDR3 loop is CSVDSSGGYNEQFF. The CDR3 nucleotides read TGCAGCGTTGACTCTAGCGGGGGGTACAATGAGCAGTTCTTC.

CDR3: CASSSIWDGYEQYF. As DNA, the CDR3 is TGTGCCAGCAGCTCAATTTGGGACGGCTACGAGCAGTACTTC. This chain joins TRBV7-2 and TRBJ2-7; D tentatively reads TRBD1 or TRBD2 (5 bases each). This CDR3 comprises 14 residues. Germline lookup yields CDR1 SGHTA and CDR2 FQGNSA. The germline V and J ends were trimmed by 4 bases and 3 bases, with 13 bases remaining between them.